This T cell receptor beta chain was sequenced in a study of cytomegalovirus exposure and HLA in healthy donors. PCR used 60 Vbeta primers and 13 Jbeta primers. Method: immunoSEQ multiplex PCR; TCRdb's copy keeps in-frame clones and lacks some. The sample shows roughly 180,000 clones, roughly 88% of them seen only once. Germline V gives CDR1 SGHTA, CDR2 FQGTGA. This CDR3 is built from 14 residues. For this clone: At one end, the junction sequence differs from germline, possibly due to a read error. Other DNA sequences in this specimen translate into the identical CDR3.

Specimen: PBMCs. V is TRBV7-3 and J is TRBJ1-1, with TRBD1 matching 9 bases. The clonotype originates from a girl aged 2-15 years in good health and CMV-seropositive. CDR3 sequence (DNA): TGTGCCAGCAGCATAACAGGGGGCAACACTGAAGCTTTCTTT. Its protein product is CASSITGGNTEAFF.